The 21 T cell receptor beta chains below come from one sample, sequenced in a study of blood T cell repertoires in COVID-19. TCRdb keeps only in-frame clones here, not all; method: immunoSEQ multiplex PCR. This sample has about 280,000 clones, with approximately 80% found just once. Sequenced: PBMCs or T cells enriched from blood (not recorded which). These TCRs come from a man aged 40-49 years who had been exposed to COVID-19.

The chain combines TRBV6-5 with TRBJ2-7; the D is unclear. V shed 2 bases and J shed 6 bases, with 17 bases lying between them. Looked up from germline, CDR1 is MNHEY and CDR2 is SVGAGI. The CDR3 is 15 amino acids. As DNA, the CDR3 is TGTGCCAGCAGTTACCTAATTGGAGCAGCCGGCGAGCAGTACTTC. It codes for CASSYLIGAAGEQYF.

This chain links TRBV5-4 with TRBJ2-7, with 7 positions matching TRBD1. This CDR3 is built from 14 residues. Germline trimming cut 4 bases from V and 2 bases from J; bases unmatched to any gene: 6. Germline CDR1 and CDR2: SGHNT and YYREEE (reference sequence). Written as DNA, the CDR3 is TGTGCCAGCAGCACTGGGGACAGCGCCTACGAGCAGTACTTC. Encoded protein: CASSTGDSAYEQYF.

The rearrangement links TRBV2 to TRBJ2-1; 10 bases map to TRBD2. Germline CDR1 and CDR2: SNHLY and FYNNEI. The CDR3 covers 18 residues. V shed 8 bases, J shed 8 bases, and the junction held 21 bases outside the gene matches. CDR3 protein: CASRKFGASGSLKDEQFF. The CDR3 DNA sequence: TGTGCCAGCCGAAAGTTTGGGGCTAGCGGGAGCCTTAAGGATGAGCAGTTCTTC.

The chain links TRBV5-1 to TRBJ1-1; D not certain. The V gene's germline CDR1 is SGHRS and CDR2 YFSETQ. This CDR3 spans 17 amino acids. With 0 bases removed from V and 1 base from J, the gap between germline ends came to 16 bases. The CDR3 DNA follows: TGCGCCAGCAGCTTGGGGACGCCTTTACGGGAGAACACTGAAGCTTTCTTT. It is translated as CASSLGTPLRENTEAFF.

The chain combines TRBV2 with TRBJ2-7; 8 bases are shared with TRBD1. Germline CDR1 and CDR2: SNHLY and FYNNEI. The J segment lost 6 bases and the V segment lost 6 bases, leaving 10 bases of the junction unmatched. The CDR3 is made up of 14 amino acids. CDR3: CASSSTGVNSEQYF. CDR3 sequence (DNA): TGTGCCAGCAGCTCGACAGGGGTTAATTCCGAGCAGTACTTC.

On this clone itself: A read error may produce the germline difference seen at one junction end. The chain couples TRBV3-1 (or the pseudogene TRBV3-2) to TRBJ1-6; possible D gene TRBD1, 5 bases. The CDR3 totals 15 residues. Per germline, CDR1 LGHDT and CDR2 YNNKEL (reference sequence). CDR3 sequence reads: CANSHYGVKGPALHF. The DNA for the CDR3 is TGTGCCAACAGCCATTACGGTGTCAAGGGGCCAGCCCTCCACTTT.

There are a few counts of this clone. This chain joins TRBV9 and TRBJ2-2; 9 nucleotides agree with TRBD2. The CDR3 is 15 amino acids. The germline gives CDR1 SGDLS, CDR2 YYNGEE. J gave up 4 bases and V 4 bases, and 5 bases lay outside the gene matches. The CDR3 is CASSNSGSGTGELFF. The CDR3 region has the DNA TGTGCCAGCAGCAATAGCGGGAGTGGCACCGGGGAGCTGTTTTTT.

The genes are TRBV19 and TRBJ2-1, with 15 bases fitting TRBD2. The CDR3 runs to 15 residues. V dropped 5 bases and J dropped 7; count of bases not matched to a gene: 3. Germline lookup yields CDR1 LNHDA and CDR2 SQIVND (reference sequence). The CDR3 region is CASSDGTSGRNEQFF. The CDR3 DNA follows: TGTGCCAGTAGTGACGGGACTAGCGGGAGGAATGAGCAGTTCTTC.

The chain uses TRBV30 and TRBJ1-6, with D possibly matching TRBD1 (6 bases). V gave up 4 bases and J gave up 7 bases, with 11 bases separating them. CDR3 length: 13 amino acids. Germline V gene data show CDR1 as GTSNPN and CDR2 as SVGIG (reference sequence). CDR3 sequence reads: CAWKRDTNSPLHF. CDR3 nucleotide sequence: TGTGCCTGGAAGAGGGACACAAATTCACCCCTCCACTTT.

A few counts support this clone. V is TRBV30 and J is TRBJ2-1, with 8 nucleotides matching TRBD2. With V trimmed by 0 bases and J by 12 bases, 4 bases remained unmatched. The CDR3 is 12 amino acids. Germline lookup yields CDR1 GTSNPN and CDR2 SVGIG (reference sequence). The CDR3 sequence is CAWSVQAGVQFF. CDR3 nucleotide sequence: TGTGCCTGGAGTGTACAAGCGGGAGTGCAGTTCTTC.

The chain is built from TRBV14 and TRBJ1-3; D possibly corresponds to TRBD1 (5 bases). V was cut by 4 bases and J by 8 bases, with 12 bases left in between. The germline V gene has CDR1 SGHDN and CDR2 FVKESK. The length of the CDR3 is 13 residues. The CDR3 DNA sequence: TGTGCCAGCAGCCGGGGGAGGCGGGACACCATATATTTT. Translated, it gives CASSRGRRDTIYF. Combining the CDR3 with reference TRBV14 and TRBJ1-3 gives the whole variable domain EAGVTQFPSHSVIEKGQTVTLRCDPISGHDNLYWYRRVMGKEIKFLLHFVKESKQDESGMPNNRFLAERTGGTYSTLKVQPAELEDSGVYFCASSRGRRDTIYFGEGSWLTVV.

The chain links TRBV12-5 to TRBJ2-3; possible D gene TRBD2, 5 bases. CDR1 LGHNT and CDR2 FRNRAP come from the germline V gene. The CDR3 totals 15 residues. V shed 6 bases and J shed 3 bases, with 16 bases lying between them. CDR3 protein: CASGWAGGGTDTQYF. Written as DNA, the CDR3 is TGTGCTAGTGGGTGGGCCGGAGGTGGTACAGATACGCAGTATTTT.

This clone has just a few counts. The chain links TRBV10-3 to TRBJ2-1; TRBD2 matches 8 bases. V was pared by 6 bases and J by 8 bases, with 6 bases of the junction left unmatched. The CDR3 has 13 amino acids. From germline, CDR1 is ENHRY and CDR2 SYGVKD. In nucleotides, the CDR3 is TGTGCCATCAGGCGGGGACTAGAAGATGAGCAGTTCTTC. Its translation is CAIRRGLEDEQFF.

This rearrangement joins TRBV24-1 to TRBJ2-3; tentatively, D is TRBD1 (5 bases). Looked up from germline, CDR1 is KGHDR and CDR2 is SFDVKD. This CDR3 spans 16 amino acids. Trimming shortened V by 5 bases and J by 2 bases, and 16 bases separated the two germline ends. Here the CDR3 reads CATSVGFGGHTDTQYF. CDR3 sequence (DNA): TGTGCCACCAGTGTGGGGTTTGGCGGACACACAGATACGCAGTATTTT.

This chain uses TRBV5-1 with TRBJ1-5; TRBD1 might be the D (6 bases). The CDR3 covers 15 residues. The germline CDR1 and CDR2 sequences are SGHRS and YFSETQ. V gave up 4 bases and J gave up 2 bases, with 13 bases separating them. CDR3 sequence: CASSRTPGGNQPQHF. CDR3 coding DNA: TGCGCCAGCAGCCGAACCCCAGGGGGCAATCAGCCCCAGCATTTT.

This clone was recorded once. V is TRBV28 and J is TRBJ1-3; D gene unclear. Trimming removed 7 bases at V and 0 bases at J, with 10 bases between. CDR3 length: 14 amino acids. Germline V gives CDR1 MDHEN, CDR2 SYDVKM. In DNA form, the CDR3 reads TGTGCCAGCATAACCGAGGCCTCTGGAAACACCATATATTTT. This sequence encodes CASITEASGNTIYF.

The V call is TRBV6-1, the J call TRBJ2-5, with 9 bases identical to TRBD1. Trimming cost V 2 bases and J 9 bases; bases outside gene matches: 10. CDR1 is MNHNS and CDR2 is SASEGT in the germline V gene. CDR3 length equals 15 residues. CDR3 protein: CASSETYRGLDAQYF. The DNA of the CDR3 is TGTGCCAGCAGTGAAACTTACAGGGGGCTCGATGCCCAGTACTTC.

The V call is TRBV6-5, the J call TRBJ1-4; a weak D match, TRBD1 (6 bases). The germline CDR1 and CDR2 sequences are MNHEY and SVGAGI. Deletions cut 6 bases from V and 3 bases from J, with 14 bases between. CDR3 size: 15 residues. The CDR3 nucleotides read TGTGCCAGCAGATCCCGGGACAACGCTAATGAAAAACTGTTTTTT. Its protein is CASRSRDNANEKLFF.

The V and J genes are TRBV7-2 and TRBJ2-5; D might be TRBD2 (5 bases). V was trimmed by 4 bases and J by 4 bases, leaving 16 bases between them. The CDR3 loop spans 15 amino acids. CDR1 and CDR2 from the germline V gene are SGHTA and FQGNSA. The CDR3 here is CASSSQELVPETQYF. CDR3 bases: TGTGCCAGCAGCTCCCAAGAACTAGTCCCAGAGACCCAGTACTTC.

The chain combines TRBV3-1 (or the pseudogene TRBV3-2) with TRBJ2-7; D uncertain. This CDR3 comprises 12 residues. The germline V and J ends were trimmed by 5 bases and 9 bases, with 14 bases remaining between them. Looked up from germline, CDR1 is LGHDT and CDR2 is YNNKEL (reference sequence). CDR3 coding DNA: TGTGCCAGCAGCAGTGCAACCCGAGGGCAGTACTTC. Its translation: CASSSATRGQYF.

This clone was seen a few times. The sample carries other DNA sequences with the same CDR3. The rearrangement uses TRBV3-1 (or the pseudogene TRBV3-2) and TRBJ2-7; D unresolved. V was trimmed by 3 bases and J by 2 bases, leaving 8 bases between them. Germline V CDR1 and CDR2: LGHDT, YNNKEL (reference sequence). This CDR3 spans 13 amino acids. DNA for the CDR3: TGTGCCAGCAGCCAGGGTCTAGCCTACGAGCAGTACTTC. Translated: CASSQGLAYEQYF.